A single sample is the source of the 20 T cell receptor beta chains below, sequenced in a study of blood T cell repertoires in COVID-19 (dated by TCRdb to the early 2020s). Libraries were made using the immunoSEQ multiplex PCR assay. Here the immuneACCESS table is served through TCRdb, limited to in-frame sequences with V and J called. Missing clones are a known gap in these copies; in checked studies unresolved V genes cover under half, and the rest lacks a known reason. The sample table shows some 260,000 clones, and more than 75% are seen once. 0.95% to 1% of the sample rests with the top ten. Sample: peripheral blood. The receptor set was obtained from a woman aged 40 to 49 who had recovered from COVID-19.

V usage is TRBV10-3 and J usage is TRBJ1-1; no clear D. The germline V gene has CDR1 ENHRY and CDR2 SYGVKD. The CDR3 totals 14 residues. V was shortened by 3 bases and J by 1 base, with 9 bases between the two germline ends. CDR3 in DNA: TGTGCCATCAGTGAACGGCAGGCGAACACTGAAGCTTTCTTT. Its protein product is CAISERQANTEAFF.

This sequence joins TRBV25-1 and TRBJ1-2, with D tentatively TRBD1 (6 bases). Trimming took off 6 bases at V and 4 bases at J, with 18 bases between the two ends. CDR3 size: 15 residues. Germline V lookup: CDR1 MGHDK, CDR2 SYGVNS. The CDR3 nucleotides are TGTGCCAGCAGGCTAGCAGGGGCCTTCGCCTATGGCTACACCTTC. Its protein is CASRLAGAFAYGYTF.

This chain uses TRBV6-1 with TRBJ1-2; 10 nucleotides align to TRBD1. Unmatched junction bases numbered 2, after V lost 3 bases and J lost 4 bases. CDR1 is MNHNS, CDR2 SASEGT, per germline. The CDR3 totals 14 residues. CDR3 region: CASSEGDRGYGYTF. CDR3 nucleotides: TGTGCCAGCAGTGAGGGGGACAGGGGCTATGGCTACACCTTC.

The chain carries TRBV11-2 and TRBJ2-3; 7 bases line up with TRBD2. The V gene end was trimmed by 1 base and the J gene end by 0 bases; junction bases not matched to a gene: 4. Germline V CDR1 and CDR2: SGHAT, FQNNGV. CDR3 length: 16 amino acids. The CDR3 loop is CASSLGVAGSTDTQYF. DNA of the CDR3: TGTGCCAGCAGCTTAGGGGTAGCGGGTAGCACAGATACGCAGTATTTT. Variable domain in full (rest from reference TRBV11-2 and TRBJ2-3): EAGVAQSPRYKIIEKRQSVAFWCNPISGHATLYWYQQILGQGPKLLIQFQNNGVVDDSQLPKDRFSAERLKGVDSTLKIQPAKLEDSAVYLCASSLGVAGSTDTQYFGPGTRLTVL.

This clone was recorded only once. The chain combines TRBV18 with TRBJ2-2; TRBD2 matches at 13 bases. The CDR3 covers 20 residues. Germline CDR1 and CDR2: KGHSH and LQKENI. V trimming: 1 base; J trimming: 0 bases; junction bases outside the gene matches: 8. The CDR3: CASSPRNPGTSGTNTGELFF. The CDR3 DNA reads TGTGCCAGCTCACCACGGAATCCCGGGACTAGCGGGACGAACACCGGGGAGCTGTTTTTT.

The V gene is TRBV19, the J gene TRBJ2-7; TRBD1 agrees at 7 bases. This CDR3 is built from 13 residues. The V and J ends lost 5 bases and 3 bases, in that order; junction bases with no gene match: 4. Germline lookup yields CDR1 LNHDA and CDR2 SQIVND (reference sequence). CDR3 DNA sequence: TGTGCCAGTAGTGATCGACAGGGCTACGAGCAGTACTTC. Translated, it gives CASSDRQGYEQYF. Drawing the rest from reference TRBV19 and TRBJ2-7, the complete variable domain is DGGITQSPKYLFRKEGQNVTLSCEQNLNHDAMYWYRQDPGQGLRLIYYSQIVNDFQKGDIAEGYSVSREKKESFPLTVTSAQKNPTAFYLCASSDRQGYEQYFGPGTRLTVT.

The sample holds a few counts of this clone. V is TRBV7-2 and J is TRBJ2-5, with D possibly matching TRBD1 (5 bases). Germline V CDR1 and CDR2: SGHTA, FQGNSA. The CDR3 has 13 amino acids. Trimming left V 3 bases short and J 2 bases short, with 7 bases between. The chain's CDR3 is CASSFRDQETQYF. DNA for the CDR3: TGTGCCAGCAGCTTCAGGGATCAAGAGACCCAGTACTTC.

V and J are TRBV9 and TRBJ1-4; a possible D gene is TRBD1 (6 bases). The V gene's germline CDR1 is SGDLS and CDR2 YYNGEE. The CDR3 is 11 amino acids. The germline V and J ends were trimmed by 5 bases and 15 bases, with 14 bases remaining between them. The chain's CDR3 is CASSGQGRLFF. The CDR3 DNA is TGTGCCAGCAGTGGGCAGGGGAGATTGTTTTTT.

V gene TRBV27 combines with J gene TRBJ1-2; possible D gene TRBD1, 5 bases. V lost 8 bases, J lost 8 bases, and 15 bases lay in between. The CDR3 spans 12 residues. CDR1 and CDR2 from the germline V gene are MNHEY and SMNVEV (reference sequence). The CDR3 sequence: CASGLRGWGYTF. In DNA form, the CDR3 reads TGTGCCAGCGGACTCCGGGGGTGGGGCTACACCTTC.

This chain joins TRBV5-1 and TRBJ1-2, with D tentatively TRBD1 (5 bases). CDR3 size: 14 residues. The V and J ends lost 0 bases and 7 bases respectively, with 13 bases between them. Germline V gene sequence: CDR1 SGHRS, CDR2 YFSETQ. The CDR3 sequence: CASSLGGRDSGYTF. As DNA, the CDR3 is TGCGCCAGCAGCTTGGGAGGTAGGGACTCTGGCTACACCTTC. Looking up the rest from reference TRBV5-1 and TRBJ1-2 gives the full variable domain: KAGVTQTPRYLIKTRGQQVTLSCSPISGHRSVSWYQQTPGQGLQFLFEYFSETQRNKGNFPGRFSGRQFSNSRSEMNVSTLELGDSALYLCASSLGGRDSGYTFGSGTRLTVV.

On this clone itself: The sample carries other DNA sequences with the same CDR3. The chain uses TRBV18 and TRBJ1-1; D unclear. This CDR3 spans 14 amino acids. Germline V lookup: CDR1 KGHSH, CDR2 LQKENI. Deletions cut 3 bases from V and 2 bases from J, with 10 bases between. CDR3 nucleotide sequence: TGTGCCAGCTCACCCGGCGCGGGCAACACTGAAGCTTTCTTT. Translated, it gives CASSPGAGNTEAFF.

This chain uses TRBV7-3 with TRBJ2-5; 16 bases are shared with TRBD2. Germline V CDR1 and CDR2: SGHTA, FQGTGA. The CDR3 loop spans 20 amino acids. Germline trimming cut 1 base from V and 4 bases from J; bases unmatched to any gene: 12. The DNA of the CDR3 is TGTGCCAGCAGCTTAAAGGGGACTAGCGGGAGGGCCGGTCTTGTAGAGACCCAGTACTTC. Protein product: CASSLKGTSGRAGLVETQYF.

The V gene is TRBV7-3, the J gene TRBJ2-1; TRBD1 agrees at 10 bases. The CDR3 is made up of 14 amino acids. V was pared by 5 bases and J by 3 bases, with 1 base of the junction left unmatched. Germline CDR1 is SGHTA and CDR2 is FQGTGA. The CDR3 sequence: CASSRTGGYNEQFF. The CDR3 region has the DNA TGTGCCAGCAGCCGGACAGGGGGCTACAATGAGCAGTTCTTC.

The chain links TRBV9 to TRBJ1-6, with 9 bases fitting TRBD1. Germline V gives CDR1 SGDLS, CDR2 YYNGEE. The V gene end was trimmed by 3 bases and the J gene end by 9 bases; junction bases not matched to a gene: 4. The CDR3 is 14 amino acids. As DNA, the CDR3 is TGTGCCAGCAGCGGGGGGACAGGGTCTTCACCCCTCCACTTT. The encoded protein is CASSGGTGSSPLHF.

The table lists this clone with a count of one. J is TRBJ2-1 and V is TRBV19; TRBD2 matches at 8 bases. CDR3 length: 16 residues. V shed 8 bases and J 2 bases; nucleotides not matched to a gene: 11. Looked up from germline, CDR1 is LNHDA and CDR2 is SQIVND (reference sequence). The CDR3 DNA reads TGTGCCAGTGCTCGGGCGGGAGGAGGGGCCTACAATGAGCAGTTCTTC. Translating gives CASARAGGGAYNEQFF.

This clone was detected only once. CDR3 protein: CASSVASSYNEQFF. The CDR3 DNA reads as TGTGCCAGCAGCGTGGCAAGCTCCTACAATGAGCAGTTCTTC. The V gene is TRBV9, the J gene TRBJ2-1; D remains ambiguous. CDR3 length: 14 amino acids. CDR1 is SGDLS, CDR2 YYNGEE, per germline. The germline V and J ends were trimmed by 2 bases and 0 bases, with 6 bases remaining between them.

The chain combines TRBV30 with TRBJ2-2, with TRBD1 matching over 11 bases. The CDR3 covers 15 residues. V was pared by 2 bases and J by 4 bases, with 3 bases of the junction left unmatched. From germline, CDR1 is GTSNPN and CDR2 SVGIG (reference sequence). CDR3 sequence reads: CAWSRDRGGTGELFF. CDR3 bases: TGTGCCTGGAGTCGGGACAGGGGGGGCACCGGGGAGCTGTTTTTT.

Remarks on this clone: Additional DNA sequences in this sample encode the identical CDR3. The chain combines TRBV27 with TRBJ2-7; a possible D gene is TRBD2 (6 bases). Per germline, CDR1 MNHEY and CDR2 SMNVEV (reference sequence). The V end was cut by 3 bases, the J end by 3 bases, with 6 bases between. This CDR3 is built from 12 residues. In nucleotides, the CDR3 is TGTGCCAGCAGTTTGGGGGGCTACGAGCAGTACTTC. This codes for CASSLGGYEQYF.

The chain recombines TRBV1 with TRBJ1-5; the table calls TRBD1, which could not be checked here. TRBV1 is shown as a pseudogene. The CDR3 sequence is 18 residues long. CDR3 coding DNA: TGCACCAGCAGCCAGGCCACCCCCAGGGACAGAGAATATCAGCCCCAGCATTTT. Translating it yields CTSSQATPRDREYQPQHF.

V is TRBV11-3 and J is TRBJ1-1, with a weak D call TRBD1 (5 bases). The V and J ends lost 3 bases and 7 bases respectively, with 15 bases between them. CDR1 is SGHNT and CDR2 is YENEEA in the germline V gene. This CDR3 spans 14 amino acids. CDR3 loop: CASSFPGRRGEAFF. For the CDR3, the DNA is TGTGCCAGCAGCTTTCCGGGACGGCGGGGTGAAGCTTTCTTT. Together with reference TRBV11-3 and TRBJ1-1, the CDR3 gives the full variable domain: EAGVVQSPRYKIIEKKQPVAFWCNPISGHNTLYWYLQNLGQGPELLIRYENEEAVDDSQLPKDRFSAERLKGVDSTLKIQPAELGDSAVYLCASSFPGRRGEAFFGQGTRLTVV.